The rows below give T cell receptor beta chains drawn from one sample of a study of T cells in Graves' hyperthyroidism and ophthalmopathy. TCRdb analysed the multiplex PCR reads with MiXCR anew, one entry per CDR3 protein. The repertoire holds tens of thousands of distinct CDR3 sequences, with 45% to 65% as singletons. Sequenced sample: peripheral blood or thyroid tissue (not recorded which). The receptors were sampled from a man aged 18 to 29 with Graves' hyperthyroidism. Each CDR3 is given with its conserved first and last residue. Fields, in order: clone size, J gene, CDR3 length, D gene, V gene, CDR3 DNA, CDR3 protein. A D gene is named only where the DNA matches it firmly. Some rows mark clone size as missing; the rest say once, few, many or name a class of expanded clone.

once,TRBJ1-6,16,TRBD1,TRBV20-1,TGCAGTGCTAGTTGGGTCCCTACAGGGGGCAGTTCACCCCTCCACTTT,CSASWVPTGGSSPLHF
.,TRBJ1-2,13,.,TRBV7-9,TGTGCCAGCACCCTTCCCGGGACGTCTGGCTACACCTTC,CASTLPGTSGYTF
many,TRBJ2-2,18,TRBD1,TRBV29-1,TGCAGCGTTGAAGAACTAAGGACAGGATTGACGAACACCGGGGAGCTGTTTTTT,CSVEELRTGLTNTGELFF
many,TRBJ2-3,12,.,TRBV20-1,TGCAGTGCCCCCCCGGGGGTAGATACGCAGTATTTT,CSAPPGVDTQYF
once,TRBJ2-6,13,.,TRBV29-1,TGCAGCGTTGATAGCTCTGGGGCCAACGTCCTGACTTTC,CSVDSSGANVLTF
many,TRBJ2-3,15,.,TRBV9,TGTGCCAGCAGCCCCCAGGGGGGAAGCACAGATACGCAGTATTTT,CASSPQGGSTDTQYF
many,TRBJ2-5,14,.,TRBV5-1,TGCGCCAGCAGCTTTTTCGGGGAACAAGAGACCCAGTACTTC,CASSFFGEQETQYF
once,TRBJ2-7,12,.,TRBV29-1,TGCAGCGCCCACGGGGAGGGGGACGAGCAGTACTTC,CSAHGEGDEQYF
many,TRBJ2-7,16,TRBD1,TRBV11-2,TGTGCCAGCAGCTTAGGCCTGGGACAGGGGTCGTACGAGCAGTACTTC,CASSLGLGQGSYEQYF
many,TRBJ1-2,12,TRBD1,TRBV6-2/TRBV6-3,TGTGCCAGCAGTCGGGACAGCTATGGCTACACCTTC,CASSRDSYGYTF
once,TRBJ2-5,16,TRBD1,TRBV9,TGTGCCAGCAGCGTAGGAGGACAGGCCCCTCGGGAGACCCAGTACTTC,CASSVGGQAPRETQYF
.,TRBJ2-5,13,.,TRBV25-1,TGTGCCAGCAGTGATGACAGTCAAGAGACCCAGTACTTC,CASSDDSQETQYF
many,TRBJ2-7,14,.,TRBV6-5,TGTGCCAGCAGCCCGGGACTCCTCTCCTACGAGCAGTACTTC,CASSPGLLSYEQYF
many,TRBJ1-1,13,.,TRBV30,TGTGCCTGGAGTCTGCAGGGACGCACTGAAGCTTTCTTT,CAWSLQGRTEAFF
medium-sized,TRBJ1-1,15,.,TRBV15,TGTGCCACCAGCAGATCCATAGATATGAACACTGAAGCTTTCTTT,CATSRSIDMNTEAFF
.,TRBJ1-2,12,.,TRBV29-1,TGCAGCGTTGAAGGCGGAGACTATGGCTACACCTTC,CSVEGGDYGYTF
.,TRBJ1-2,11,TRBD1,TRBV29-1,TGCAGCGCTGACAGGGGCTATGGCTACACCTTC,CSADRGYGYTF
.,TRBJ1-2,13,TRBD1,TRBV20-1,TGCAGTGCTATGGGGACAGTGAACTATGGCTACACCTTC,CSAMGTVNYGYTF
few,TRBJ1-1,12,.,TRBV29-1,TGCAGCGTTGGGGGTGGCTACACTGAAGCTTTCTTT,CSVGGGYTEAFF
many,TRBJ2-5,12,TRBD2,TRBV2,TGTGCCAGCCAGCGGGACCGGGAGACCCAGTACTTC,CASQRDRETQYF
medium-sized,TRBJ1-2,15,TRBD1,TRBV20-1,TGCAGTGCTATCCGACCCGGGACAGGGAATTATGGCTACACCTTC,CSAIRPGTGNYGYTF
.,TRBJ1-5,15,.,TRBV10-3,TGTGCCATCAGTGAGTCAGGAGGCGTGGGTCAGCCCCAGCATTTT,CAISESGGVGQPQHF
medium-sized,TRBJ1-2,14,.,TRBV15,TGTGCCACCAGCAGAATTTCAGACTTCTATGGCTACACCTTC,CATSRISDFYGYTF
.,TRBJ1-4,15,TRBD1,TRBV7-2,TGTGCCAGCAGCACCCGGGACAGGGGGGCGGGAAAACTGTTTTTT,CASSTRDRGAGKLFF
.,TRBJ1-2,14,.,TRBV24-1,TGTGCCACCAGCGGTCGGGGTTTTAACTATGGCTACACCTTC,CATSGRGFNYGYTF
.,TRBJ1-4,15,TRBD1,TRBV29-1,TGCAGCGTTGTTGGGACAGGCCGGAGGGACGAAAAACTGTTTTTT,CSVVGTGRRDEKLFF
.,TRBJ2-2,13,.,TRBV9,TGTGCCAGCGGAACCCTGGGGACCGGGGAGCTGTTTTTT,CASGTLGTGELFF
many,TRBJ2-7,14,.,TRBV7-2,TGTGCCAGCAGCTTAGACCCCTCCTCCTACGAGCAGTACTTC,CASSLDPSSYEQYF
.,TRBJ1-6,14,TRBD1,TRBV10-3,TGTGCCATCAGTGAGTCGACAGGGGTTTCACCCCTCCACTTT,CAISESTGVSPLHF
many,TRBJ1-2,13,.,TRBV29-1,TGCAGCGTTCTCGACAGAGCTTCTAGGAGCTACACCTTC,CSVLDRASRSYTF
.,TRBJ1-6,15,TRBD1,TRBV7-6,TGTGCCAGCAGCCAAGGGACAGGGGTCGGTTCACCCCTCCACTTT,CASSQGTGVGSPLHF
.,TRBJ1-2,16,TRBD1,TRBV20-1,TGCAGTGCTCAAAACACCGGACAGGGGGGTGGCTATGGCTACACCTTC,CSAQNTGQGGGYGYTF
many,TRBJ1-1,14,.,TRBV29-1,TGCAGCGTTGCTGAGGGACGAACAGACAGAGAAGCTTTCTTT,CSVAEGRTDREAFF
many,TRBJ2-7,17,TRBD1,TRBV6-6,TGTGCCAGCAGTTTTGGGAGGAACAGGGGGCCCCATGGTAAGCAGTACTTC,CASSFGRNRGPHGKQYF
medium-sized,TRBJ1-3,15,.,TRBV7-2,TGTGCCAGCAGCTTGGACTCAGGCTCTGGAAACACCATATATTTT,CASSLDSGSGNTIYF
.,TRBJ1-5,16,.,TRBV10-3,TGTGCCATCAGTAGGGGACTAGCGGGAGCCATCTCCTACGAGCATTTT,CAISRGLAGAISYEHF
.,TRBJ1-2,15,TRBD1,TRBV12-3/TRBV12-4,TGTGCCAGCAGCGTTGTGGACAGGGTTACGTATGGCTACACCTTC,CASSVVDRVTYGYTF
.,TRBJ1-2,11,TRBD1,TRBV20-1,TGCAGTGCTGATCAGGGGGGAGGCTACACCTTC,CSADQGGGYTF
.,TRBJ1-6,13,.,TRBV29-1,TGCAGCGTTGTGGGGGGCCCTAGTTCACCCCTCCACTTT,CSVVGGPSSPLHF
once,TRBJ1-5,11,.,TRBV15,TGTGCCACCAGCAGTGGAGAGCCCCAGCATTTT,CATSSGEPQHF
.,TRBJ2-7,15,TRBD2,TRBV20-1,TGCAGTGCTGACCCTAGCGGGAGGATGGGTTACGAGCAGTACTTC,CSADPSGRMGYEQYF
.,TRBJ1-2,15,.,TRBV9,TGTGCCAGCAGCGTAGAGGGCAGGACTAACTATGGCTACACCTTC,CASSVEGRTNYGYTF
many,TRBJ1-2,16,.,TRBV10-3,TGTGCCATCAGTGAGTCGAGCACTAGGGGACGTTATGGCTACACCTTC,CAISESSTRGRYGYTF
many,TRBJ1-2,11,.,TRBV30,TGTGCCTGGAGCCGGGACTATGGCTACACCTTC,CAWSRDYGYTF
.,TRBJ1-2,13,.,TRBV5-1,TGCGCCGGCAGCTTGGTGCAGGGCGATGGCTACACCTTC,CAGSLVQGDGYTF
many,TRBJ2-3,15,.,TRBV15,TGTGCCACCAGCAGAGATAAGCGCTACACAGATACGCAGTATTTT,CATSRDKRYTDTQYF
.,TRBJ1-2,11,.,TRBV9,TGTGCTCCTCCGGGTCGCGATGGCTACACCTTC,CAPPGRDGYTF
.,TRBJ2-7,14,TRBD2,TRBV20-1,TGCAGTGCTCTGGCTAGCGGGAGGAGCTACGAGCAGTACTTC,CSALASGRSYEQYF
.,TRBJ2-7,13,.,TRBV11-2,TGTGCCAGCAGCTTAGGTCCTATCGGAGAGCAGTACTTC,CASSLGPIGEQYF
many,TRBJ1-2,13,.,TRBV29-1,TGCAGCGTTGTAGAGAGAAGGCTTTCTGGCTACACCTTC,CSVVERRLSGYTF
.,TRBJ1-2,13,.,TRBV24-1,TGTGCCACCAGTGATCCTTTGTCCTATGGCTACACCTTC,CATSDPLSYGYTF
few,TRBJ1-2,13,.,TRBV15,TGTGCCACCAGCAAGGACGGCAACTATGGCTACACCTTC,CATSKDGNYGYTF
.,TRBJ2-5,15,.,TRBV6-1,TGTGCCAGCGTTGAAGGGGCAAGGAAGGGGGAGACCCAGTACTTC,CASVEGARKGETQYF
medium-sized,TRBJ2-7,14,.,TRBV7-2,TGTGCCAGCAGCTTATCGGGGTTAGAGTACGAGCAGTACTTC,CASSLSGLEYEQYF
many,TRBJ2-2,14,.,TRBV6-4,TGTGCCAGCAGCACGGAAGGTCTAGGAGGGGAGCTGTTTTTT,CASSTEGLGGELFF
.,TRBJ1-3,17,.,TRBV7-9,TGTGCCAGCAGCTTACCGCAAAACAATGTGAGGGGAAACACCATATATTTT,CASSLPQNNVRGNTIYF
once,TRBJ1-4,15,.,TRBV11-1,TGTGCCAGCAGCCCTCAGGGGCGATCCAATGAAAAACTGTTTTTC,CASSPQGRSNEKLFF